Below, one T cell receptor (beta chain) is given with its context. The antigen is unknown. This record comes from a study of cytomegalovirus exposure and HLA in healthy donors. Primers for the PCR totalled 60 Vbeta and 13 Jbeta. Only in-frame clones appear in the TCRdb table, and some are missing; sequencing was by immunoSEQ multiplex PCR. The repertoire consists of over 200,000 clones, with over 80% occurring once and the leading ten covering 4.5% to 6%. Study findings and constraints: In a later analysis, TCR beta V- and J-gene trimming was associated with a missense DCLRE1C variant. There were around 160 TCR beta chains listed as cytomegalovirus-associated. A later analysis found that most CMV-associated TCR beta chains appeared HLA-restricted.

Trimming removed 1 base from V and 4 bases from J, with 15 bases in between. The CDR3 runs to 16 residues. Germline V gene data show CDR1 as SGHVS and CDR2 as FQNEAQ. The clonotype was recovered from a middle-aged woman in good health and CMV-seropositive. Material for sequencing was PBMCs. The chain recombines TRBV7-8 with TRBJ2-3; tentative D call: TRBD1 (6 bases). CDR3 region: CASSLDPGVYPDTQYF. The CDR3 nucleotides read TGTGCCAGCAGCTTAGACCCAGGGGTTTACCCAGATACGCAGTATTTT.